This T cell receptor (beta chain) was profiled in a study of spatial heterogeneity in lung cancer. Across the study: Sequences of the beta chain were consistently detected in greater numbers than alpha-chain sequences.

Whole-study findings and limits: Tumors with more nonsynonymous mutations had more expanded intratumoral alpha and beta TCRs.

Noted time point: sample taken at primary tumor resection. The input material, whole RNA from tumor, nontumor lung or frozen PBMC, was sequenced unsorted. In its sample, this clonotype is medium-sized. What it binds is not known. TCRdb independently ran MiXCR on the 5' RACE reads; one entry per CDR3 protein. In the table there are 18,000 or so distinct CDR3 sequences, around 6% of which are singletons. Source: lung tumor tissue, taken at surgery. This clonotype was obtained from a female donor with early-stage non-small cell lung cancer.

This CDR3 is CASRKTGPNRREKLFF. The CDR3 coding sequence is TGTGCCAGCAGAAAAACGGGCCCAAACAGACGTGAAAAACTGTTTTTT. This chain uses TRBV28 with TRBJ1-4; no definite D call. The V gene's germline CDR1 is MDHEN and CDR2 SYDVKM. The length of the CDR3 is 16 residues. Trimming pared 6 bases from V and 7 bases from J, leaving 21 bases between. The full variable domain, completed using reference TRBV28 and TRBJ1-4, is DVKVTQSSRYLVKRTGEKVFLECVQDMDHENMFWYRQDPGLGLRLIYFSYDVKMKEKGDIPEGYSVSREKKERFSLILESASTNQTSMYLCASRKTGPNRREKLFFGSGTQLSVL.